Listed below are T cell receptor beta chains from one sample, sequenced in a study of neurological immune-mediated disorders. TCRdb reanalysed the 5' RACE reads using MiXCR and keeps one entry per CDR3 protein. The table has around 65,000 distinct CDR3 sequences, around 5% seen once. Sequenced input: PBMCs. The receptor set was obtained from a human donor with multiple sclerosis. The donor label of this sample is uncertain. Each CDR3 is given with its conserved first and last residue. D genes are given only for firm matches. Size is omitted from some rows. Given values are once, few, many or a class for expanded clones.

size: many; length: 14; J: TRBJ2-7; V: TRBV6-1; D: NA; DNA: TGTGCCAGCAGGGCTTGGGACTGGGGCTACGAGCAGTACTTC; CDR3: CASRAWDWGYEQYF
size: many; length: 15; J: TRBJ1-5; V: TRBV6-5; D: NA; DNA: TGTGCCAGCAGTTACTCGTTACACCCGGAACAGCCCCAGCATTTT; CDR3: CASSYSLHPEQPQHF
size: many; length: 16; J: TRBJ2-5; V: TRBV12-3/TRBV12-4; D: NA; DNA: TGTGCCAGCAGTCTATACCAGGGTGGGTCACAAGAGACCCAGTACTTC; CDR3: CASSLYQGGSQETQYF
size: many; length: 16; J: TRBJ2-6; V: TRBV5-5; D: TRBD2; DNA: TGTGCCAGCAGCCCGGGGGGGGGCTCTGGGGCCAACGTCCTGACTTTC; CDR3: CASSPGGGSGANVLTF
size: many; length: 13; J: TRBJ2-2; V: TRBV12-3/TRBV12-4; D: NA; DNA: TGTGCCAGCAGTTGGGGGAACCCCGGGGAGCTGTTTTTT; CDR3: CASSWGNPGELFF
size: many; length: 14; J: TRBJ2-7; V: TRBV5-1; D: NA; DNA: TGCGCCAGCAGCTTGGGACAGCCCTTCTACGAGCAGTACTTC; CDR3: CASSLGQPFYEQYF
size: many; length: 12; J: TRBJ2-5; V: TRBV10-3; D: TRBD2; DNA: TGTGCCATCAGCCTCGGGGGGGAGACCCAGTACTTC; CDR3: CAISLGGETQYF
size: many; length: 15; J: TRBJ1-4; V: TRBV5-1; D: NA; DNA: TGCGCCAGCAGCTTCGGGGGGAGTCTCGATGAAAAACTGTTTTTT; CDR3: CASSFGGSLDEKLFF
size: many; length: 15; J: TRBJ1-4; V: TRBV7-8; D: TRBD1; DNA: TGTGCCAGCAGCTCGTCCGGGACAGGGATTGAAAAACTGTTTTTT; CDR3: CASSSSGTGIEKLFF
size: many; length: 14; J: TRBJ2-2; V: TRBV5-1; D: TRBD2; DNA: TGCGCCAGCAGCCGGGGGGGGAACACCGGGGAGCTGTTTTTT; CDR3: CASSRGGNTGELFF
size: many; length: 15; J: TRBJ2-3; V: TRBV27; D: NA; DNA: TGTGCCAGCAGTTCAACCCTTGAACGCACAGATACGCAGTATTTT; CDR3: CASSSTLERTDTQYF
size: many; length: 16; J: TRBJ2-1; V: TRBV7-3; D: NA; DNA: TGTGCCAGCAGCTTAACGCGCACAGGGAGCTACAATGAGCAGTTCTTC; CDR3: CASSLTRTGSYNEQFF
size: many; length: 18; J: TRBJ1-3; V: TRBV9; D: TRBD1; DNA: TGTGCCAGCAGCGTTTATCCCGGGGACAGGGCCTCTGGAAACACCATATATTTT; CDR3: CASSVYPGDRASGNTIYF
size: many; length: 13; J: TRBJ2-3; V: TRBV20-1; D: NA; DNA: TGCAGTGCTGGGGGGCCGAGCACAGATACGCAGTATTTT; CDR3: CSAGGPSTDTQYF
size: many; length: 12; J: TRBJ2-3; V: TRBV5-1; D: NA; DNA: TGCGCCAGCAGCCTCGACGGATATACGCAGTATTTT; CDR3: CASSLDGYTQYF
size: many; length: 13; J: TRBJ2-1; V: TRBV5-1; D: NA; DNA: TGCGCCAGCAGCTTGGAGAGGGGCGGTGAGCAGTTCTTC; CDR3: CASSLERGGEQFF
size: many; length: 13; J: TRBJ1-1; V: TRBV20-1; D: NA; DNA: TGCAGTGCTAGAGAGGCGTGGAACACTGAAGCTTTCTTT; CDR3: CSAREAWNTEAFF
size: many; length: 15; J: TRBJ2-2; V: TRBV20-1; D: TRBD1; DNA: TGCAGTGCTAGAGCAGGGGGCCCGAACACCGGGGAGCTGTTTTTT; CDR3: CSARAGGPNTGELFF
size: many; length: 12; J: TRBJ2-1; V: TRBV11-2; D: NA; DNA: TGTGCCAGCAAGAGGGGCCTGGAGGAGCAGTTCTTC; CDR3: CASKRGLEEQFF
size: many; length: 10; J: TRBJ2-7; V: TRBV10-3; D: NA; DNA: TGTGCCAGGAGCTCCTACGAGCAGTACTTC; CDR3: CARSSYEQYF
size: many; length: 15; J: TRBJ1-3; V: TRBV14; D: NA; DNA: TGTGCCAGCAGCCAAGCGGGGAGCTCTGGAAACACCATATATTTT; CDR3: CASSQAGSSGNTIYF
size: many; length: 13; J: TRBJ2-4; V: TRBV7-9; D: NA; DNA: TGTGCCAGCAGCCAGGACGGGCGGGACATTCAGTACTTC; CDR3: CASSQDGRDIQYF
size: many; length: 15; J: TRBJ2-3; V: TRBV10-3; D: NA; DNA: TGTGCCATCAGGCCTACAGGCGGATACACAGATACGCAGTATTTT; CDR3: CAIRPTGGYTDTQYF
size: many; length: 14; J: TRBJ2-7; V: TRBV5-1; D: NA; DNA: TGCGCCAGCAGCTTGGGCGGACTAACTTACGAGCAGTACTTC; CDR3: CASSLGGLTYEQYF
size: many; length: 13; J: TRBJ1-2; V: TRBV7-9; D: NA; DNA: TGTGCCAGCAGCTTTGCTTCCAACTATGGCTACACCTTC; CDR3: CASSFASNYGYTF
size: many; length: 12; J: TRBJ2-3; V: TRBV25-1; D: NA; DNA: TGTGCCAGCAGTGCCAGCACAGATACGCAGTATTTT; CDR3: CASSASTDTQYF
size: many; length: 15; J: TRBJ2-1; V: TRBV11-2; D: NA; DNA: TGTGCCAGCAGCTTAGTTCACAGCTCCTACAATGAGCAGTTCTTC; CDR3: CASSLVHSSYNEQFF
size: many; length: 16; J: TRBJ2-7; V: TRBV15; D: NA; DNA: TGTGCCACCAGCAGTGCCTCCCCGGGATCCTCCTACGAGCAGTACTTC; CDR3: CATSSASPGSSYEQYF
size: many; length: 15; J: TRBJ2-3; V: TRBV5-1; D: TRBD1; DNA: TGCGCCAGCAGCTTGAGACAGGGGGTAGGAGATACGCAGTATTTT; CDR3: CASSLRQGVGDTQYF
size: many; length: 14; J: TRBJ1-5; V: TRBV6-5; D: NA; DNA: TGTGCCAGCAGGAGGGACGGGGGCGGGCAGCCCCAGCATTTT; CDR3: CASRRDGGGQPQHF
size: many; length: 16; J: TRBJ2-2; V: TRBV7-2; D: NA; DNA: TGTGCCAGCAGCTTAGTGGCAGGCGGTTACACCGGGGAGCTGTTTTTT; CDR3: CASSLVAGGYTGELFF
size: many; length: 15; J: TRBJ1-2; V: TRBV13; D: NA; DNA: TGTGCCAGCAGCCTACAGGGAGGATGGTCGGATGGCTACACCTTC; CDR3: CASSLQGGWSDGYTF
size: many; length: 15; J: TRBJ1-2; V: TRBV5-1; D: TRBD1; DNA: TGCGCCAGCAGCTTGGGGCGACAGGGAGACTATGGCTACACCTTC; CDR3: CASSLGRQGDYGYTF
size: NA; length: 16; J: TRBJ2-1; V: TRBV15; D: NA; DNA: TGTGCCACCAGCACCCGAACACCTAGCTCCTACAATGAGCAGTTCTTC; CDR3: CATSTRTPSSYNEQFF
size: NA; length: 15; J: TRBJ2-5; V: TRBV7-9; D: TRBD2; DNA: TGTGCCAGCAGCTTATATATAGCGGGGGTGGAGACCCAGTACTTC; CDR3: CASSLYIAGVETQYF
size: many; length: 15; J: TRBJ2-2; V: TRBV5-5; D: TRBD1; DNA: TGTGCCAGCAGCTTGACAGGGGGTAACACCGGGGAGCTGTTTTTT; CDR3: CASSLTGGNTGELFF
size: few; length: 14; J: TRBJ2-3; V: TRBV29-1; D: TRBD2; DNA: TGCAGCGTTCGTTTTAGCGGGGGACGAGATACGCAGTATTTT; CDR3: CSVRFSGGRDTQYF
size: many; length: 15; J: TRBJ2-3; V: TRBV20-1; D: TRBD2; DNA: TGCAGTGCTAGAGATACGGGGGGGAACACAGATACGCAGTATTTT; CDR3: CSARDTGGNTDTQYF
size: many; length: 16; J: TRBJ2-4; V: TRBV6-1; D: TRBD2; DNA: TGTGCCAGCATTCCCCCTGGGGCGGGGGGGCAAAACATTCAGTACTTC; CDR3: CASIPPGAGGQNIQYF
size: many; length: 15; J: TRBJ1-1; V: TRBV4-1; D: NA; DNA: TGCGCCAGCAGCCACCGGGGGGCCGGGAACACTGAAGCTTTCTTT; CDR3: CASSHRGAGNTEAFF
size: many; length: 16; J: TRBJ1-4; V: TRBV7-9; D: TRBD1; DNA: TGTGCCAGCAGCACTCACGGACAGGCCTTTAATGAAAAACTGTTTTTT; CDR3: CASSTHGQAFNEKLFF
size: many; length: 14; J: TRBJ2-1; V: TRBV4-2; D: NA; DNA: TGTGCCAGCAGCCGTCCCGGGACCTGGGGTGAGCAGTTCTTC; CDR3: CASSRPGTWGEQFF
size: many; length: 14; J: TRBJ1-1; V: TRBV5-1; D: NA; DNA: TGCGCCAGCAGCTTGGGGTGGGGGTTGTATGAAGCTTTCTTT; CDR3: CASSLGWGLYEAFF
size: many; length: 14; J: TRBJ2-1; V: TRBV5-1; D: NA; DNA: TGCGCCAGCAGCTTGGGACACGAAGACAATGAGCAGTTCTTC; CDR3: CASSLGHEDNEQFF
size: many; length: 13; J: TRBJ2-7; V: TRBV5-6; D: NA; DNA: TGTGCCAGCAAATCTGTAGGGTTCTACGAGCAGTACTTC; CDR3: CASKSVGFYEQYF
size: medium-sized; length: 13; J: TRBJ1-5; V: TRBV5-1; D: NA; DNA: TGCGCCAGCAGCGAGGGTCCTGGTCAGCCCCAGCATTTT; CDR3: CASSEGPGQPQHF
size: many; length: 13; J: TRBJ1-1; V: TRBV5-1; D: NA; DNA: TGCGCCAGCAGCTCCCTGGGGTTTACCGAAGCTTTCTTT; CDR3: CASSSLGFTEAFF
size: many; length: 15; J: TRBJ2-7; V: TRBV7-3; D: NA; DNA: TGTGCCAGCAGCTTAGAAGGGACTTCGACCTACGAGCAGTACTTC; CDR3: CASSLEGTSTYEQYF
size: many; length: 18; J: TRBJ2-2; V: TRBV21-1; D: NA; DNA: TGTGCCAGCAGCAATTCGACAGGGCCTCCCCAGGGTACCGGGGAGCTGTTTTTT; CDR3: CASSNSTGPPQGTGELFF
size: NA; length: 13; J: TRBJ2-3; V: TRBV4-3; D: NA; DNA: TGCGCCAGCAGCCGGACCTTTGGAGATACGCAGTATTTT; CDR3: CASSRTFGDTQYF
size: many; length: 14; J: TRBJ2-1; V: TRBV5-1; D: NA; DNA: TGCGCCAGCAGCTTGGCCGTACTAGCTAATGAGCAGTTCTTC; CDR3: CASSLAVLANEQFF
size: many; length: 15; J: TRBJ2-2; V: TRBV27; D: TRBD2; DNA: TGTGCCAGCAGCCCTAGCGGGAGATTCACCGGGGAGCTGTTTTTT; CDR3: CASSPSGRFTGELFF
size: NA; length: 15; J: TRBJ2-6; V: TRBV5-5; D: NA; DNA: TGTGCCAGCACGTATTTGGGGCCAGGGGCCAACGTCCTGACTTTC; CDR3: CASTYLGPGANVLTF
size: many; length: 13; J: TRBJ1-1; V: TRBV6-1; D: NA; DNA: TGTGCCAGCAGTGAACAGGTCGGCACTGAAGCTTTCTTT; CDR3: CASSEQVGTEAFF
size: many; length: 15; J: TRBJ1-5; V: TRBV20-1; D: NA; DNA: TGCAGTGCTCGGGGGGGCGGATTTGGCAATCAGCCCCAGCATTTT; CDR3: CSARGGGFGNQPQHF
size: NA; length: 14; J: TRBJ2-1; V: TRBV12-3/TRBV12-4; D: NA; DNA: TGTGCCAGCAGTCCTGCAAGCTCCTACAATGAGCAGTTCTTC; CDR3: CASSPASSYNEQFF
size: many; length: 12; J: TRBJ1-2; V: TRBV20-1; D: TRBD1; DNA: TGCAGTGCTAGAGAAACAGGGGATGGCTACACCTTC; CDR3: CSARETGDGYTF